The 15 T cell receptor beta chains given below trace back to one sample, sequenced in a study of patients and donors after allogeneic stem cell transplantation. TCRdb re-called the RT-PCR reads with MiXCR, one entry per CDR3 protein. The sample carries around 240,000 distinct CDR3 sequences, over 12% recorded once. Sequenced material: blood, either unsorted or a sorted T cell fraction (not recorded which). The receptors come from a human donor who was either an allogeneic HSCT recipient or a stem cell or donor lymphocyte infusion donor (not recorded which). It is not recorded whose cells these are; they may come from a transplant donor.

This clonotype was recorded at least ten times. V usage is TRBV27 and J usage is TRBJ1-2, with TRBD1 matching over 8 bases. The germline V gene encodes CDR1 MNHEY and CDR2 SMNVEV (reference sequence). CDR3 length: 14 amino acids. V was pared by 3 bases and J by 6 bases, with 6 bases of the junction left unmatched. The CDR3 coding sequence is TGTGCCAGCAGTTTGGGGACAGGACTCCATGGCTACACCTTC. Amino acids: CASSLGTGLHGYTF.

This clonotype was counted between two and nine times. CDR3 DNA: TGCAGTGCCTCCTCTTCGGCGGGGGGCACAGATACGCAGTATTTT. Encoded protein: CSASSSAGGTDTQYF. The rearrangement joins TRBV20-1 to TRBJ2-3; 7 bases map to TRBD2. The length of the CDR3 is 15 residues. The V and J ends lost 6 bases and 1 base, in that order; junction bases with no gene match: 10. Germline CDR1 is DFQATT and CDR2 is SNEGSKA (reference sequence).

This chain links TRBV7-2 with TRBJ1-1, with D uncertain. Per germline, CDR1 SGHTA and CDR2 FQGNSA. V shed 4 bases and J shed 2 bases, with 14 bases lying between them. The CDR3 consists of 15 residues. The CDR3 bases are TGTGCCAGCAGCTCCCCCTGGCCCTTAAACACTGAAGCTTTCTTT. This sequence encodes CASSSPWPLNTEAFF.

The J gene is TRBJ2-3, the V gene TRBV6-2 or TRBV6-3, with 8 bases matching TRBD2. Germline trimming cut 2 bases from V and 1 base from J; bases unmatched to any gene: 5. Germline V gene sequence: CDR1 MNHEY, CDR2 SVGEGT. The CDR3 length is 16 residues. CDR3 loop: CASSYGAGAGTDTQYF. CDR3 nucleotide sequence: TGTGCCAGCAGTTACGGAGCGGGAGCGGGCACAGATACGCAGTATTTT.

This clonotype was detected many times. The chain employs TRBV13 and TRBJ1-2; D not resolved. This CDR3 has 16 amino acids. Germline values: CDR1 PRHDT, CDR2 FYEKMQ (reference sequence). Trimming removed 2 bases from V and 3 bases from J, with 16 bases in between. The CDR3 region is CASSLKVDGGYYGYTF. DNA of the CDR3: TGTGCCAGCAGCTTAAAGGTCGACGGAGGGTACTATGGCTACACCTTC.

The chain has TRBV7-6 and TRBJ1-5; the D is unclear. Germline V CDR1 and CDR2: SGHVS, FNYEAQ. Deletions cut 2 bases from V and 5 bases from J, with 10 bases between. This CDR3 spans 14 amino acids. CDR3 in amino acids: CASSLIGPHQPQHF. The CDR3 nucleotides read TGTGCCAGCAGCTTAATTGGGCCCCATCAGCCCCAGCATTTT.

In this sample, this clonotype turned up many times. The genes are TRBV6-1 and TRBJ1-5, with D perhaps matching TRBD1 (5 bases). The CDR3 sequence is 15 residues long. Trimming took off 7 bases at V and 7 bases at J, with 20 bases between the two ends. CDR1 MNHNS and CDR2 SASEGT come from the germline V gene. The CDR3 loop is CASKAGAGNMQPQHF. CDR3 sequence (DNA): TGTGCCAGCAAGGCGGGCGCAGGGAATATGCAGCCCCAGCATTTT.

This clonotype was counted ten times or more. CDR3 sequence reads: CASSLFRLAGGSSYNEQFF. In DNA form, the CDR3 reads TGTGCCAGCAGCTTATTTCGGCTAGCGGGGGGGAGCTCCTACAATGAGCAGTTCTTC. This sequence joins TRBV11-2 and TRBJ2-1; TRBD2 aligns across 12 bases. V shed 2 bases, J shed 0 bases, and the junction held 8 bases outside the gene matches. The CDR3 runs 19 residues. Germline V gene lookup returns CDR1 SGHAT and CDR2 FQNNGV.

J is TRBJ2-1 and V is TRBV18; TRBD1 aligns across 9 bases. The ends lost 6 bases at V and 4 bases at J; junction bases unmatched: 7. CDR1 is KGHSH, CDR2 LQKENI, per germline. This CDR3 has 15 amino acids. CDR3 coding DNA: TGTGCCAGCTCGCCTGGGACAGGGAGGTACAATGAGCAGTTCTTC. As protein: CASSPGTGRYNEQFF.

This clonotype has only a few counts. The rearrangement joins TRBV3-1 to TRBJ2-7, with D maybe TRBD1 (5 bases). The V gene lost 2 bases and the J gene lost 1 base, with 6 bases spanning the gap. This CDR3 comprises 13 residues. Per germline, CDR1 LGHDT and CDR2 YNNKEL (reference sequence). CDR3 amino acids: CASSQKGSYEQYF. Written as DNA, the CDR3 is TGTGCCAGCAGCCAAAAGGGGTCCTACGAGCAGTACTTC.

This clonotype showed up many times. This chain joins TRBV3-1 and TRBJ1-1; the match to TRBD1 covers 8 bases. The J segment lost 1 base and the V segment lost 7 bases, leaving 2 bases of the junction unmatched. Germline V CDR1 and CDR2: LGHDT, YNNKEL (reference sequence). This CDR3 has 13 residues. CDR3 bases: TGTGCCAGCACCCAGGGGGCGAACACTGAAGCTTTCTTT. Protein product: CASTQGANTEAFF.

This clonotype showed up just a few times. The chain employs TRBV29-1 and TRBJ1-3; no clear D. V dropped 1 base and J dropped 5 bases, with 3 bases sitting between them. The CDR3 sequence is 11 residues long. Germline values: CDR1 SQVTM, CDR2 ANQGSEA. CDR3 in amino acids: CSVEVRNTIYF. The DNA for the CDR3 is TGCAGCGTTGAAGTGCGAAACACCATATATTTT.

The V gene is TRBV19, the J gene TRBJ1-6; 10 nucleotides match TRBD1. Looked up from germline, CDR1 is LNHDA and CDR2 is SQIVND (reference sequence). The CDR3 has 16 amino acids. V lost 5 bases to trimming and J lost 10 bases; unmatched junction nucleotides: 11. The CDR3, as DNA: TGTGCCAGTAGTCCCCGGACCGGGACAGGGGAATCACCCCTCCACTTT. Translated, it gives CASSPRTGTGESPLHF.

This rearrangement joins TRBV20-1 to TRBJ1-2; TRBD1 matches 7 bases. Looked up from germline, CDR1 is DFQATT and CDR2 is SNEGSKA (reference sequence). Unmatched junction bases numbered 3, after V lost 3 bases and J lost 5 bases. CDR3 length equals 12 residues. The CDR3: CSARTQGYGYTF. In DNA form, the CDR3 reads TGCAGTGCTAGGACACAGGGGTATGGCTACACCTTC.

This chain uses TRBV7-8 with TRBJ1-1; TRBD1 is a possible D gene (5 bases). V gave up 1 base and J gave up 5 bases, with 11 bases separating them. CDR3 length: 14 amino acids. CDR1 is SGHVS, CDR2 FQNEAQ, per germline. CDR3 DNA sequence: TGTGCCAGCAGCTTAGGGTCAGGGCGGACTGAAGCTTTCTTT. This codes for CASSLGSGRTEAFF.